This T cell receptor beta chain was sequenced for a study of CXCR3-negative and CXCR3-positive naive CD8 T cells. Note on this clonotype: Its target is unknown.

Naive CD8+ T cells showed a CD45RO-CCR7+CD27+CD95- phenotype. Study-wide points: Diversity in memory CD8+ cells fell much lower than the comparably high levels seen in both naive subsets. Surface CD5 was comparable between naive subsets; TCR strength was inferred from TRB CDR3 properties. Naive CXCR3-negative and CXCR3-positive cells had similar TRBV-TRBJ usage; memory differed.

The CDR3 loop spans 12 amino acids. Germline CDR1 MGHDK, CDR2 SYGVNS. TRB cDNA libraries were made by UMI-labeled 5' RACE. TCRdb re-called the 5' RACE reads; every CDR3 protein appears as one record, without DNA. This repertoire includes fewer than 55,000 distinct CDR3 sequences. The V call is TRBV25-1, the J call TRBJ2-4. This clonotype was sampled from a human donor in good health. Some clones in this sample may be carry-over from other donors' samples. The sequenced sample was naive CXCR3- CD8+ T cells from blood. Subset of the sample: CD45RO-CCR7+CD27+CD95- naive CD8+ T cells lacking CXCR3 (TNR3-). The CDR3 sequence is CASSESVNIQYF.